Below, 4 T cell receptor beta chains from the same sample are listed, as sequenced in a study of CD8+ T cells in alopecia areata. The sample's treatment: oral pan-JAK inhibitor, 5-10 mg twice daily. Extracted from the samples, RNA was reverse transcribed into cDNA to serve as the sequencing template. Generated by immunoSEQ multiplex PCR, the TCRdb table keeps only in-frame clones and is missing some. The repertoire holds some 150,000 clones, with 75% to 85% as singletons. Specimen: CD8+ T cells sorted from blood, collected at week 4, from a patient treated with tofacitinib. The receptors stem from a human donor with alopecia areata.

V usage is TRBV11-2 and J usage is TRBJ1-6, with TRBD1 as a possible D gene (6 bases). The germline V gene encodes CDR1 SGHAT and CDR2 FQNNGV. Between the trimmed V and J ends, which lost 2 bases and 15 bases, there was a span of 11 bases. CDR3 length equals 12 residues. In DNA form, the CDR3 reads TGTGCCAGCAGCTTAAACAGGGAGGGCCTCCACTTT. This codes for CASSLNREGLHF.

The chain employs TRBV2 and TRBJ2-7; D unclear. Germline V gene lookup returns CDR1 SNHLY and CDR2 FYNNEI. With 4 bases removed from V and 1 base from J, the gap between germline ends came to 14 bases. This CDR3 is built from 15 residues. The CDR3 DNA is TGTGCCAGCAGTGTACGGCCTCTACCATCCTACGAGCAGTACTTC. This translates into CASSVRPLPSYEQYF.

This clone was observed many times. The chain couples TRBV15 to TRBJ2-7; TRBD2 is a possible D gene (6 bases). Germline loops: CDR1 LNHNV, CDR2 YYDKDF (reference sequence). There are 15 residues in the CDR3. Deletions cut 0 bases from V and 0 bases from J, with 9 bases between. The CDR3 spells CATSREEGSSYEQYF. CDR3 bases: TGTGCCACCAGCAGAGAGGAGGGTAGCTCCTACGAGCAGTACTTC.

The J gene is TRBJ2-5, the V gene TRBV6-5, with D possibly matching TRBD2 (5 bases). The germline V gene has CDR1 MNHEY and CDR2 SVGAGI. This CDR3 has 14 residues. The ends were cut back, 6 bases at V and 5 bases at J, with 16 bases in the middle. DNA of the CDR3: TGTGCCAGCAGCCTCTCAGCGGACTGGGAGACCCAGTACTTC. It yields the protein CASSLSADWETQYF.